This TCR beta chain was recorded in a study of shared clonotypes between healthy human individuals. This CDR3 is built from 15 residues. Germline V gene sequence: CDR1 SGDLS, CDR2 YYNGEE. The J segment lost 0 bases and the V segment lost 0 bases, leaving 2 bases of the junction unmatched. TCRdb's copy holds only in-frame clones and misses some; the assay was immunoSEQ multiplex PCR. The sample has hundreds of thousands of clones, about 90% seen once. Naive CD8 cells lacked CD45RO, underwent positive selection for CCR7 and left out terminally differentiated effector memory CD45RA+ cells. Sequencing was done on a sample of naive CD8+ T cells sorted from blood. This TCR came from a man aged 25-40 years in good health. The V call is TRBV9, the J call TRBJ2-7; 8 nucleotides agree with TRBD1. CDR3 bases: TGTGCCAGCAGCGTAGCACAGGGGGGCTCCTACGAGCAGTACTTC. Its protein is CASSVAQGGSYEQYF.